The rows below give T cell receptor beta chains drawn from one sample of a study of T-cell memory formation after mild COVID-19. TCRdb called the 5' RACE reads again in MiXCR, with one record for every CDR3 protein. The sample contains about 150,000 distinct CDR3 sequences, under 30% of which appear only once. Sequencing input: PBMCs or a T cell subset sorted from them (not recorded which). All receptors derive from an adult woman who had mild COVID-19 (a few samples of this study predate the infection). Cell type and time point are not known. The CDR3 runs from the conserved cysteine through the conserved F or W. The D gene is left open where the match is weak. Not every row has a clone size; where given, it reads once, few, many or a size class.

clone size	V gene	J gene	D gene	CDR3 DNA	CDR3 protein
few	TRBV5-1	TRBJ1-5	.	TGCGCCAGCAGCCCCAGGGTCGGTCTGCCCCAGCATTTT	CASSPRVGLPQHF
few	TRBV7-2	TRBJ2-3	.	TGTGCCAGCAGCTTGTCGATGGGACTCAGCACAGATACGCAGTATTTT	CASSLSMGLSTDTQYF
few	TRBV9	TRBJ2-3	TRBD1	TGTGCCAGCAGCGTTTCCCAGGGGGCATGGGGCACAGATACGCAGTATTTT	CASSVSQGAWGTDTQYF
.	TRBV19	TRBJ1-2	TRBD1	TGTGCCAGTAGTACGGACAGGGTGTTACACTATGGCTACACCTTC	CASSTDRVLHYGYTF
few	TRBV6-5	TRBJ2-1	TRBD2	TGTGCCAGCAGTCTCGGCCCGGGGGGGGCTCTCGTGTACAATGAGCAGTTCTTC	CASSLGPGGALVYNEQFF
few	TRBV7-3	TRBJ2-6	.	TGTGCCAGCAGCCCGGACGGAACCTCTGGGGCCAACGTCCTGACTTTC	CASSPDGTSGANVLTF
.	TRBV9	TRBJ2-1	TRBD2	TGTGCCAGCAGTGAAGGTAGCGGGAGGCCCCTAGAAGGTGCGTTCTTC	CASSEGSGRPLEGAFF
few	TRBV30	TRBJ1-2	TRBD1	TGTGCCTGGAGTGTGGAGGGGGCGAGCTATGGCTACACCTTC	CAWSVEGASYGYTF
.	TRBV19	TRBJ2-4	.	TGTGCCAGTCTCGGGGGAAACATTCAGTACTTC	CASLGGNIQYF
few	TRBV25-1	TRBJ2-7	.	TGTGCCAGCAGTGAACAGGGACTCTCATACGAGCAGTACTTC	CASSEQGLSYEQYF
.	TRBV10-3	TRBJ2-3	TRBD2	TGTGCCATCAAGCTGACTAGCGGATCCTGGGACACAGATACGCAGTATTTT	CAIKLTSGSWDTDTQYF
.	TRBV15	TRBJ2-7	.	TGTGCCACCAGCAGCGATCCAGGGTTAAGCGACGAGCAGTACTTC	CATSSDPGLSDEQYF
few	TRBV23-1	TRBJ2-4	.	TGCGCCAGCAGTCAATCACCAGGGGAGATTCACATTCAGTACTTC	CASSQSPGEIHIQYF
.	TRBV7-6	TRBJ2-3	.	TGTGCCAGCGCCCTGCTAGCGAGTACAGATACGCAGTATTTT	CASALLASTDTQYF
.	TRBV12-3/TRBV12-4	TRBJ2-7	.	TGTGCCAGTGAAGACCCCCGCGTCGGGGAGCAGTACTTC	CASEDPRVGEQYF
many	TRBV7-8	TRBJ2-1	TRBD1	TGTGCCAGCAGCCTCGGACAGGGATCATACAATGAGCAGTTCTTC	CASSLGQGSYNEQFF
few	TRBV7-8	TRBJ1-6	TRBD1	TGTGCCAGCAGAGGTCCAGGGGGAAGCTCCTATAATTCACCCCTCCACTTT	CASRGPGGSSYNSPLHF
few	TRBV20-1	TRBJ2-5	TRBD2	TGCAGTGCCAAGGGGGTGGGACTAGCGGGATTTGAGACCCAGTACTTC	CSAKGVGLAGFETQYF
.	TRBV5-1	TRBJ2-7	.	TGCGCCAGCAGCTTGGCCCCGGACACATCATCCTACGAGCAGTACTTC	CASSLAPDTSSYEQYF
few	TRBV7-9	TRBJ2-3	TRBD2	TGTGCCAGCAGCTTAGAACCGGGACTAGCGGGAGATACGCAGTATTTT	CASSLEPGLAGDTQYF
few	TRBV5-1	TRBJ1-1	TRBD1	TGCGCCAGCAGCTCTCAGGGGGCGGCTAACACTGAAGCTTTCTTT	CASSSQGAANTEAFF
.	TRBV3-1	TRBJ2-7	.	TGTGCCAGCAGCCAAGAATTTTCTGACGAGCAGTACTTC	CASSQEFSDEQYF
.	TRBV7-6	TRBJ2-3	.	TGTGCCAGCAGCTTACTTAGTGAGGGGGATACGCAGTATTTT	CASSLLSEGDTQYF
.	TRBV24-1	TRBJ2-1	TRBD2	TGTGCCACCAGTGCCTATAGCGGGAGGGCCCATGAGCAGTTCTTC	CATSAYSGRAHEQFF
.	TRBV27	TRBJ1-5	.	TGTGCCAGCAGTTTCGCGGGGGTCGGAAATCAGCCCCAGCATTTT	CASSFAGVGNQPQHF
.	TRBV4-3	TRBJ2-2	TRBD2	TGCGCCAGCAGCCAACTGGGACTAGCGGAAAACACCGGGGAGCTGTTTTTT	CASSQLGLAENTGELFF
few	TRBV11-2	TRBJ2-1	TRBD2	TGTGCCAGCAGCACTCCTGCTAGCGGACAGCAGTTCTTC	CASSTPASGQQFF
.	TRBV7-9	TRBJ2-7	TRBD1	TGTGCCAGCAGCCCCGGACAGGCCCACTACGAGCAGTACTTC	CASSPGQAHYEQYF